The clone carrying this T cell receptor (beta chain) was observed a few times. The V and J ends lost 5 bases and 4 bases, in that order; junction bases with no gene match: 3. The CDR3 loop spans 13 amino acids. Germline V gene sequence: CDR1 LNHDA, CDR2 SQIVND (reference sequence). The data stem from a study of blood T cell repertoires in COVID-19. Looking at the study overall: Material from acute and convalescent COVID-19 was sourced from the United States, Italy and Spain. T cells, B-cell-depleted T cells, or PBMCs supplied cDNA or gDNA.

Original methodology: Scientists estimated how many nucleated cells there were by amplifying reference gene primers. Libraries were prepared by immunoSEQ multiplex PCR; TCRdb keeps only in-frame clonotypes and omits some of them. That table furnishes V, J and clone size, whereas the DNA furnished D and trimming. The sample lists 71,000 or so clones; 90% were seen once. The genes are TRBV19 and TRBJ1-2; 8 bases are shared with TRBD1. The clonotype comes from a woman aged 18-29 years with acute or convalescent COVID-19. The sequenced sample consisted of peripheral blood. This chain's CDR3 is CASSSTGAYGYTF. CDR3 DNA: TGTGCCAGTAGTTCGACAGGGGCCTATGGCTACACCTTC.